This T cell receptor (beta chain) originates from a study of T cells in Graves' hyperthyroidism and ophthalmopathy. This clonotype was picked up many times. What it binds is unknown. Study-level results: Most expanded thyroid clonotypes above 0.001 recurred in blood.

The source material, RNA transcripts, was used to amplify TCR beta CDR3 regions. A set of HTBI primers served as the primers for a first-round RT-PCR of the TCR CDR3. TCRdb re-called the multiplex PCR reads with MiXCR, one entry per CDR3 protein. Among roughly 800,000 distinct CDR3 sequences, approximately 40% were seen once, and the ten largest hold 7.5% to 9.5%. The CDR3 is 14 amino acids. The germline V gene encodes CDR1 SQVTM and CDR2 ANQGSEA. Trimming pared 3 bases from V and 2 bases from J, leaving 14 bases between. These patients, aged 18 to 65, had recently diagnosed hyperthyroidism lasting under 2 months.

The clonotype comes from a man aged 18-30 years with Graves' hyperthyroidism. The V gene is TRBV29-1, the J gene TRBJ2-7; a weak D match, TRBD1 (5 bases). The source material was blood. The CDR3 DNA sequence: TGCAGCGTTGAGGATGACAGCGAGACCTACGAGCAGTACTTC. Amino acids: CSVEDDSETYEQYF.